Sequencing of this T cell receptor (beta chain) was carried out in a study of CD8 T cells in Susac syndrome. As regards this clonotype: As yet, its antigen is unknown.

Whole-study findings and limits: The study conceded that its TCR sequencing and HLA analysis involved relatively few individuals.

Germline values: CDR1 MDHEN, CDR2 SYDVKM. V was pared by 5 bases and J by 8 bases, with 12 bases between. This CDR3 comprises 13 residues. Sequencing targeted TCR beta in blood CD8+ and CD4+ T cells. Purification of the CD8+ and CD4+ T cells relied on negative isolation, and TEMRA cells underwent FACS enrichment. Reverse transcription used about 0.45 to 1 ug RNA and random hexamers. An immunoSEQ multiplex PCR generated amplified TCR beta CDR3 products spanning 54 Vbeta and 13 Jbeta. TCRdb redid the calling of the immunoSEQ multiplex PCR reads with MiXCR, one entry per CDR3 protein. Of 150,000 to 200,000 distinct CDR3 sequences listed, approximately 94% are singletons.

This sequence joins TRBV28 and TRBJ1-4; D uncertain. Sequenced material: CD4+ T cells from PBMCs. The TCR originated in a human donor with multiple sclerosis. The CDR3 protein is CASSLLSEEKLFF. Here the CDR3 DNA reads TGTGCCAGCAGTCTACTTAGTGAGGAAAAACTGTTTTTT.